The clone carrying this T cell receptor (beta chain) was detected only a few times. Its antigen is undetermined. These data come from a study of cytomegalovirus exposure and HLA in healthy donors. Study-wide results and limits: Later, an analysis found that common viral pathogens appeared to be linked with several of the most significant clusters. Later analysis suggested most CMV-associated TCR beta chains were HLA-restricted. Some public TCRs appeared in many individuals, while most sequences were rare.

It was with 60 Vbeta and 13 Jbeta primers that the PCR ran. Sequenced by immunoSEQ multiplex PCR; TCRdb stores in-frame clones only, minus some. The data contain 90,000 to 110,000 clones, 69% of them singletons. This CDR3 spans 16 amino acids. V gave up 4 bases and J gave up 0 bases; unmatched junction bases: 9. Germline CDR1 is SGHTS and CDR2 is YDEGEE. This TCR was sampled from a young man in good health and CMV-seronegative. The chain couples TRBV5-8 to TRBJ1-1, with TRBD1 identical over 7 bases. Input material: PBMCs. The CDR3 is CASSQGQPLMNTEAFF. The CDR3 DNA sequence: TGTGCCAGCAGCCAGGGACAGCCTCTTATGAACACTGAAGCTTTCTTT.